The 19 T cell receptor beta chains in this list originate from one sample, sequenced in a study of OX40 agonist ivuxolimab in advanced cancers. Method: immunoSEQ multiplex PCR; TCRdb's copy keeps in-frame clones and lacks some. The sample comprises 70,000 to 95,000 clones, around 90% of which are singletons, and 0.33% rests with the top ten. The specimen comprised CD4+ or CD8+ T cells sorted from blood, sampled in a trial of the OX40 agonist ivuxolimab. The source is an adult with an advanced solid tumor such as melanoma, head and neck, liver or kidney cancer.

The chain recombines TRBV7-2 with TRBJ1-1; D is perhaps TRBD1 (5 bases). This CDR3 has 15 amino acids. Germline V CDR1 and CDR2: SGHTA, FQGNSA. V gave up 1 base and J gave up 0 bases, with 9 bases separating them. The CDR3 loop reads CASSLGRGMNTEAFF. The CDR3 DNA sequence: TGTGCCAGCAGCTTAGGTCGGGGGATGAACACTGAAGCTTTCTTT.

The chain combines TRBV12-2 with TRBJ2-2; TRBD1, the table's D call, was not compared with the DNA. TRBV12-2 is described as a pseudogene. There are 16 residues in the CDR3. Here the CDR3 reads CASLPRGTAGRGELFF. DNA for the CDR3: TGTGCAAGCCTCCCGAGGGGGACAGCGGGTCGCGGGGAGCTGTTTTTT.

The gene calls are TRBV5-6 and TRBJ2-5; 15 positions agree with TRBD2. Germline V gene lookup returns CDR1 SGHDT and CDR2 YYEEEE. CDR3 length: 18 residues. Trimming took 4 bases from V and 3 from J; bases not matched to a gene: 10. This CDR3 reads CASSRWGTSGRIKETQYF. CDR3 bases: TGTGCCAGCAGCCGTTGGGGGACTAGCGGGAGGATAAAAGAGACCCAGTACTTC.

This chain links TRBV4-1 with TRBJ2-5, with 10 bases lining up with TRBD2. Per germline, CDR1 MGHRA and CDR2 YSYEKL. The CDR3 is 18 amino acids. V gave up 2 bases and J gave up 2 bases; unmatched junction bases: 11. CDR3 coding DNA: TGCGCCAGCAGCCAAAGCGGGGGGGCCCGAACAAGGCAAGAGACCCAGTACTTC. Its translation is CASSQSGGARTRQETQYF.

This clone has just a few counts. The chain employs TRBV2 and TRBJ2-3; D gene ambiguous. Trimming pared 10 bases from V and 0 bases from J, leaving 11 bases between. This CDR3 has 13 residues. Germline V gene lookup returns CDR1 SNHLY and CDR2 FYNNEI. The CDR3 spells CATRIASTDTQYF. The DNA for the CDR3 is TGTGCCACCCGTATCGCCAGCACAGATACGCAGTATTTT.

The chain couples TRBV10-3 to TRBJ1-6; D is uncertain. Germline V lookup: CDR1 ENHRY, CDR2 SYGVKD. Trimming pared 5 bases from V and 8 bases from J, leaving 13 bases between. CDR3 length: 14 amino acids. The CDR3 loop is CAISSHIRDSPLHF. CDR3 DNA: TGTGCCATCAGTTCCCACATAAGGGATTCACCCCTCCACTTT.

The rearrangement uses TRBV21-1 and TRBJ2-1; TRBD1 was called by the table and not checked on the DNA. TRBV21-1 has pseudogene status. The CDR3 totals 16 residues. The CDR3 sequence is CASSSRTGEVYNEQFF. Written as DNA, the CDR3 is TGTGCCAGCAGCTCCCGAACAGGGGAAGTCTACAATGAGCAGTTCTTC.

This rearrangement joins TRBV19 to TRBJ2-7, with TRBD1 matching over 7 bases. This CDR3 comprises 15 residues. V lost 4 bases, J lost 2 bases, and 8 bases stayed unmatched. Germline values: CDR1 LNHDA, CDR2 SQIVND (reference sequence). The CDR3 sequence is CASSTEGGLTYEQYF. Written as DNA, the CDR3 is TGTGCCAGTAGTACAGAAGGGGGCCTAACCTACGAGCAGTACTTC.

The chain uses TRBV18 and TRBJ1-2; D is ambiguous. Germline lookup yields CDR1 KGHSH and CDR2 LQKENI. The CDR3 spans 13 residues. V shed 4 bases and J shed 3 bases, with 9 bases lying between them. The DNA for the CDR3 is TGTGCCAGCTCACTGGACCGATACTATGGCTACACCTTC. Translation: CASSLDRYYGYTF.

This clone was counted once. This chain joins TRBV10-3 and TRBJ2-3; D remains unclear. Trimming shortened V by 4 bases and J by 2 bases, and 10 bases separated the two germline ends. CDR3 size: 14 residues. Per the germline V gene, CDR1 is ENHRY and CDR2 is SYGVKD. The CDR3 protein is CAISGGRATDTQYF. CDR3 nucleotides: TGTGCCATCAGTGGAGGTAGAGCCACAGATACGCAGTATTTT.

The chain carries TRBV7-6 and TRBJ2-3, with D perhaps matching TRBD2 (5 bases). The CDR3 has 14 amino acids. Germline V lookup: CDR1 SGHVS, CDR2 FNYEAQ. V lost 5 bases and J lost 2, with 11 bases in between. The CDR3 DNA reads TGTGCCAGCAGCCTCGGACTGTCCACAGATACGCAGTATTTT. It encodes CASSLGLSTDTQYF.

V gene TRBV18 combines with J gene TRBJ2-7, with TRBD2 matching 13 bases. The CDR3 is 15 residues long. Germline V gives CDR1 KGHSH, CDR2 LQKENI. V gave up 4 bases and J gave up 4 bases; unmatched junction bases: 4. CDR3 region: CASSQGTSGAYEQYV. Written as DNA, the CDR3 is TGTGCCAGCTCACAAGGGACTAGCGGGGCGTACGAGCAGTACGTC.

V and J are TRBV19 and TRBJ1-2; a weak D match, TRBD1 (6 bases). Trimming removed 7 bases from V and 2 bases from J, with 17 bases in between. The CDR3 is made up of 15 amino acids. CDR1 and CDR2 from the germline V gene are LNHDA and SQIVND (reference sequence). The CDR3 is CASTPKQTGNYGYTF. The CDR3 coding sequence is TGTGCCAGTACCCCAAAGCAGACAGGAAACTATGGCTACACCTTC.

This chain joins TRBV6-1 and TRBJ1-5, with D possibly being TRBD1 (5 bases). The CDR3 sequence is 12 residues long. Germline CDR1 is MNHNS and CDR2 is SASEGT. Trimming stripped 8 bases from V and 6 bases from J, with 11 bases between. The CDR3 coding sequence is TGTGCCAGCCCGGGGGATGGTCAGCCCCAGCATTTT. Its protein is CASPGDGQPQHF.

The chain uses TRBV4-1 and TRBJ2-2, with TRBD2 as a possible D gene (5 bases). The germline V and J ends were trimmed by 3 bases and 3 bases, with 14 bases remaining between them. Germline V gives CDR1 MGHRA, CDR2 YSYEKL. This CDR3 is 16 amino acids long. This CDR3 is CASSQLVGRDTGELFF. CDR3 in DNA: TGCGCCAGCAGCCAGCTGGTGGGGAGAGACACCGGGGAGCTGTTTTTT.

The chain employs TRBV19 and TRBJ2-3; TRBD1 might be the D (6 bases). V gave up 0 bases and J gave up 1 base, with 17 bases separating them. This CDR3 is built from 18 residues. Germline assignment: CDR1 LNHDA and CDR2 SQIVND (reference sequence). The CDR3 reads CASSIDSVGAQGTDTQYF. In DNA, the CDR3 is TGTGCCAGTAGTATAGATTCTGTGGGGGCGCAGGGCACAGATACGCAGTATTTT.

The V call is TRBV6-5, the J call TRBJ1-1; D not certain. CDR3 length equals 13 residues. Germline V gene lookup returns CDR1 MNHEY and CDR2 SVGAGI. Deletions cut 6 bases from V and 1 base from J, with 9 bases between. The CDR3 is CASRRQRNTEAFF. DNA for the CDR3: TGTGCCAGCAGACGGCAGAGGAACACTGAAGCTTTCTTT.

The gene calls are TRBV30 and TRBJ2-5; D not certain. This CDR3 spans 13 amino acids. The germline V gene has CDR1 GTSNPN and CDR2 SVGIG (reference sequence). V lost 0 bases to trimming and J lost 5 bases, with 10 bases between them. CDR3 sequence (DNA): TGTGCCTGGAGTGTAGGTACTCACGAGACCCAGTACTTC. Protein: CAWSVGTHETQYF.

The V call is TRBV2, the J call TRBJ2-3, with a possible D match to TRBD1 (5 bases). Germline CDR1 SNHLY, CDR2 FYNNEI. V was trimmed by 4 bases and J by 3 bases, leaving 8 bases between them. The CDR3 spans 13 residues. CDR3 nucleotide sequence: TGTGCCAGCAGTGTTCAGGGTACAGATACGCAGTATTTT. Its protein product is CASSVQGTDTQYF.